A single T cell receptor beta chain is shown here with its context. Antigen: not known. The PCR ran on 60 Vbeta and 13 Jbeta primers. Clones were read by immunoSEQ multiplex PCR, and TCRdb kept only the in-frame ones, dropping some. The sample has under 150,000 clones, approximately 78% seen once; the top ten hold about 6%. Germline-derived CDR1 and CDR2 are MNHNY and SVGAGI (reference sequence). This CDR3 is 14 amino acids long. Trimming removed 5 bases from V and 8 bases from J, with 13 bases in between. These data come from a study of cytomegalovirus exposure and HLA in healthy donors. Study observations and caveats: An analysis was carried out later, and it reportedly showed fewer N-insertions in an Asian-associated ancestry cluster than the approximately 670-donor mean.

V and J are TRBV6-6 and TRBJ1-6, with D possibly TRBD1 on 5 matching bases. This clonotype was obtained from a woman in her thirties or forties in good health and CMV-seronegative. The sequenced material came from PBMCs. CDR3 sequence: CASSTRGNHSPLHF. The CDR3 nucleotides read TGTGCCAGCAGTACGCGGGGCAACCATTCACCCCTCCACTTT.